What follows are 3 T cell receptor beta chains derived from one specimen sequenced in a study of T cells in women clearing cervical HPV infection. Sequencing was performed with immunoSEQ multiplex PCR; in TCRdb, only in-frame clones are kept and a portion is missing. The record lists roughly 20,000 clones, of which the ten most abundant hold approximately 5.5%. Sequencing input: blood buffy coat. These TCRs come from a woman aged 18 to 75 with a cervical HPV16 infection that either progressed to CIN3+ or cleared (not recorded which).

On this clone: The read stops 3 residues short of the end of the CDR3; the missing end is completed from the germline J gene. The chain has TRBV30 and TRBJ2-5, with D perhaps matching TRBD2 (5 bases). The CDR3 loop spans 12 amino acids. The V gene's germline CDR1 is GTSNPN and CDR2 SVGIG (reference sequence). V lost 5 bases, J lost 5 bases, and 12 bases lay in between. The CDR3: CAWGPLGETQYF. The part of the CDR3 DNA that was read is TGTGCCTGGGGACCACTAGGGGAGACC.

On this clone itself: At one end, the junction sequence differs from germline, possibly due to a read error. The DNA read from the CDR3 is TGCGCCAGCAGCCCTAGAACCAGCGGGCCCTACAATGAG. As protein: CASSPRTSGPYNE. The whole CDR3 sequence reads CASSPRTSGPYNEQFF. The V and J genes are TRBV4-2 and TRBJ2-1, with D perhaps matching TRBD2 (6 bases). The read falls 3 residues short of the CDR3 end, and the missing part is taken from the germline J gene. Germline V gives CDR1 LGHNA, CDR2 YNFKEQ. The CDR3 spans 16 residues.

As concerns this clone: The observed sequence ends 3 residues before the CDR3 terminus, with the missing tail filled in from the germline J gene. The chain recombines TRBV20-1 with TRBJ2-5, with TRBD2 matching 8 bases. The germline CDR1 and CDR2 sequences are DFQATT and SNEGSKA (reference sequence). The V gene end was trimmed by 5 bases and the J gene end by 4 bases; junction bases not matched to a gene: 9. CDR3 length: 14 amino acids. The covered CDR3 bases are TGCAGTGCTCCCTTCGGGGGGGGATCAGAGACC. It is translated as CSAPFGGGSET. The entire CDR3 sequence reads CSAPFGGGSETQYF.